This T cell receptor beta chain appears in the sequencing data of a study of cytomegalovirus exposure and HLA in healthy donors. No CMV serostatus entry exists for this donor. As to this clone: Its target is not known.

CDR3 size: 16 residues. Germline CDR1 is SGHVS and CDR2 is FQNEAQ. V shed 1 base, J shed 3 bases, and the junction held 6 bases outside the gene matches. Notes on the study in general: Altogether, more than 150 TCR beta chains were recorded as cytomegalovirus-associated. In vitro, a few CMV-associated chains proved specific for CMV antigens.

The study ran its PCR with 60 Vbeta and 13 Jbeta primers. How the authors handled the data: In a later analysis, some 80 million unique TCR beta chains included roughly 11 million shared by two or more donors. Assay: immunoSEQ multiplex PCR; the TCRdb copy retains only in-frame clones and omits some. From that table come the V and J calls and clone size; the DNA was used to work out D and trimming. The sample consists of roughly 150,000 clones, approximately 61% of them appearing once. Sequenced input: PBMCs. The chain carries TRBV7-8 and TRBJ2-1, with 7 positions matching TRBD2. The receptor comes from a human donor in good health. For the CDR3, the DNA is TGTGCCAGCAGCTTAGATGCCGCGGGGGACTACAATGAGCAGTTCTTC. Encoded protein: CASSLDAAGDYNEQFF.